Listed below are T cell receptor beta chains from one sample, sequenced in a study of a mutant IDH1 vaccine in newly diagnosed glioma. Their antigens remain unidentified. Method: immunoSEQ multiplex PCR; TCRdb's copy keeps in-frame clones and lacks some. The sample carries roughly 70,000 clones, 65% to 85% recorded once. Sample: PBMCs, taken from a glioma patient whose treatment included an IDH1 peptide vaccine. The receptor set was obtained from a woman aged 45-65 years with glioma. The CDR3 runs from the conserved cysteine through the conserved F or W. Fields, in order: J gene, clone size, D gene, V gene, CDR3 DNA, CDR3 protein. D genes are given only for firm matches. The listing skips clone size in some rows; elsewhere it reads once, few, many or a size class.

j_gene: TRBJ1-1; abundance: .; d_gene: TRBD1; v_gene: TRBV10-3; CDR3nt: TGTGCCATCAGTGTAGGGCCAGGGGGCAGGATGAACACTGAAGCTTTCTTT; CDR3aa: CAISVGPGGRMNTEAFF
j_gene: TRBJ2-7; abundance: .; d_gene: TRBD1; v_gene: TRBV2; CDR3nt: TGTGCCAGCAGTGTCAGTGGACAGGGCTCCTACGAGCAGTACTTC; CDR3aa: CASSVSGQGSYEQYF
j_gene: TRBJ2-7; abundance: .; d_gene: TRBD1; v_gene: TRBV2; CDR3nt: TGTGCCAACTCCGGGACAGGGCCCGAGCAGTACTTC; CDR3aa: CANSGTGPEQYF
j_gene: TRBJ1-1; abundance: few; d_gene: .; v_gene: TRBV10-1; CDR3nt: TGCGCCAGCAGCGGGGGAATAACCAACACTGAAGCTTTCTTT; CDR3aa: CASSGGITNTEAFF
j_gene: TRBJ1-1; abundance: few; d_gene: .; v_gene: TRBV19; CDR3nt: TGTGCCAGTATCGGGGCAGGGATACCACAAAACACTGAAGCTTTCTTT; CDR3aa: CASIGAGIPQNTEAFF
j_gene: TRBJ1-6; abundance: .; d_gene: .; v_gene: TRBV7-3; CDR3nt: TGTGCCAGCAGCTTAAGAGGGCCGGGGGTGAATTCACCCCTCCACTTT; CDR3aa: CASSLRGPGVNSPLHF
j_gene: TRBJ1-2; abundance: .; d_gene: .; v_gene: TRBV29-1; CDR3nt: TGCAGCGTTGACAGGGGAAGTAACTATGGCTACACCTTC; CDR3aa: CSVDRGSNYGYTF
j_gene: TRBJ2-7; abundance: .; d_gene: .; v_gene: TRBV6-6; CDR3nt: TGTGCCAGCAGTTACACCGCATCCGAGCAGTACTTC; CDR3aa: CASSYTASEQYF
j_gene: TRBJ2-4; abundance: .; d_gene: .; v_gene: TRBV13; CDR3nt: TGTGCCAGCAGCCTACAAGGAAACATTCAGTACTTC; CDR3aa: CASSLQGNIQYF
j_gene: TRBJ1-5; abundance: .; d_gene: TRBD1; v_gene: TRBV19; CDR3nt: TGTGCCAGTAGTAGGGGACAGGGGAGCAGCAATCAGCCCCAGCATTTT; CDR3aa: CASSRGQGSSNQPQHF
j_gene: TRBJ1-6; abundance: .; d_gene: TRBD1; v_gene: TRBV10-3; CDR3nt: TGTGCCACCCAGGGGGGGGATCCATACTCACCCCTCCACTTT; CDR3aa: CATQGGDPYSPLHF
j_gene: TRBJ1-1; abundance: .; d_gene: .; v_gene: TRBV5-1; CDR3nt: TGCGCCAGCAGCCCAAGCCGGGGGCTGAACACTGAAGCTTTCTTT; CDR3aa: CASSPSRGLNTEAFF
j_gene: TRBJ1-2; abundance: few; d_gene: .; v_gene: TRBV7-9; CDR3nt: TGTGCCAGCAGCTTAGCGGCACTTAGGGGTGGCTACACCTTC; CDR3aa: CASSLAALRGGYTF
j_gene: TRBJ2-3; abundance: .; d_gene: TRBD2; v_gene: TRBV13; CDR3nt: TGTGCCAGCAGCTCCACCCGGACTAGCGGGGGGGAGGCAGATACGCAGTATTTT; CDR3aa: CASSSTRTSGGEADTQYF
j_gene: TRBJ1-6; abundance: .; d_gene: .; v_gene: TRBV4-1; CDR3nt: TGCGCCAGCAGCCCTAGAGGAGGGGGTAATTCACCCCTCCACTTT; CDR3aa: CASSPRGGGNSPLHF